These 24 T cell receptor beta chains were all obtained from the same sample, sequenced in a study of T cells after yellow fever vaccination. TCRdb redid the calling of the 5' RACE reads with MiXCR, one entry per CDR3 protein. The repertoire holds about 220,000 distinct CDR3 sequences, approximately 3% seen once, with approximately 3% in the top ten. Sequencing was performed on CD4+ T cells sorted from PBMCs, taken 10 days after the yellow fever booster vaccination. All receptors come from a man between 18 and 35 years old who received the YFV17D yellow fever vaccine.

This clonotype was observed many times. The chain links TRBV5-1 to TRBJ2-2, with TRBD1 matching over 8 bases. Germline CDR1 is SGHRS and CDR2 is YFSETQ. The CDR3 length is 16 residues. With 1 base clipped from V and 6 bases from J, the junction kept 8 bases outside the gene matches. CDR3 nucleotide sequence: TGCGCCAGCAGCTTGAGCCAGGGGGCAGAAGCCGGGGAGCTGTTTTTT. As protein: CASSLSQGAEAGELFF. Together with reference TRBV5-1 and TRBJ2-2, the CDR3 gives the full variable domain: KAGVTQTPRYLIKTRGQQVTLSCSPISGHRSVSWYQQTPGQGLQFLFEYFSETQRNKGNFPGRFSGRQFSNSRSEMNVSTLELGDSALYLCASSLSQGAEAGELFFGEGSRLTVL.

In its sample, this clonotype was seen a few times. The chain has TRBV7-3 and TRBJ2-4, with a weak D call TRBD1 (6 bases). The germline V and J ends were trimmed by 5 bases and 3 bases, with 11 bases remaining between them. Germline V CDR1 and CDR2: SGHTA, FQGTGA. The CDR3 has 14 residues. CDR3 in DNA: TGTGCCAGCAGCGTACAGGGTAGCAAAAACATTCAGTACTTC. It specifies CASSVQGSKNIQYF.

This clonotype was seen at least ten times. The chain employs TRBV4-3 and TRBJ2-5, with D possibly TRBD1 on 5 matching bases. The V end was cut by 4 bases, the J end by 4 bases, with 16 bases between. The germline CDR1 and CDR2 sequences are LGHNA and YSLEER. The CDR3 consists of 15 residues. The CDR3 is CASSPAPTQGETQYF. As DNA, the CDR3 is TGCGCCAGCAGCCCTGCCCCGACGCAGGGAGAGACCCAGTACTTC.

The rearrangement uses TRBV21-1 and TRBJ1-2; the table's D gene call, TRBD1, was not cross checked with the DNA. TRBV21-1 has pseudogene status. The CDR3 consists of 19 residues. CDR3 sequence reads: CASRPSENRAGDTLYGYTF. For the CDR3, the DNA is TGTGCCAGCAGACCCTCCGAGAATAGGGCAGGGGACACCCTCTATGGCTACACCTTC.

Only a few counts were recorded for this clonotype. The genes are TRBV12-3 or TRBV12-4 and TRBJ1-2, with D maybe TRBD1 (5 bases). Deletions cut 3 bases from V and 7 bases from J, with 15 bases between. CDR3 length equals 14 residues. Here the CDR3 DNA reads TGTGCCAGCAGTTTCCCGGCAGGGACCTCTGGCTACACCTTC. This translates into CASSFPAGTSGYTF.

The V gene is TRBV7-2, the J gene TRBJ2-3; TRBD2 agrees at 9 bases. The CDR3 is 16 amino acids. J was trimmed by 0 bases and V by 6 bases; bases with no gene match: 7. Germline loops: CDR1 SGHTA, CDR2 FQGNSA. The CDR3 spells CASSRVAGGSTDTQYF. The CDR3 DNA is TGTGCCAGCAGTCGAGTCGCGGGGGGGAGCACAGATACGCAGTATTTT.

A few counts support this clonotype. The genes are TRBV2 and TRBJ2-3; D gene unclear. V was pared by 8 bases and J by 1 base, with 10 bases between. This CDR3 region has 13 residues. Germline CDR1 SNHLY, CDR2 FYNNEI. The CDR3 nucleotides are TGTGCCAGCGTCCGGCCCGGCACAGATACGCAGTATTTT. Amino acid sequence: CASVRPGTDTQYF.

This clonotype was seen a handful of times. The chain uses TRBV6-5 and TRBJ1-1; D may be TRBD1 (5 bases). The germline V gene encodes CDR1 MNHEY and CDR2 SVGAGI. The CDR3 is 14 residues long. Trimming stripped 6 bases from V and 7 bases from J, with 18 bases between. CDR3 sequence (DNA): TGTGCCAGCAGGCCACGCGGGCAGGGTGGTGAAGCTTTCTTT. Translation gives CASRPRGQGGEAFF.

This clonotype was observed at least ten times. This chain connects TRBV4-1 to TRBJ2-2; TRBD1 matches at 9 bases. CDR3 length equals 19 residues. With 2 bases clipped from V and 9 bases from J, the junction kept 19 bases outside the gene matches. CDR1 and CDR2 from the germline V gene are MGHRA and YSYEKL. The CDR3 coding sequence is TGCGCCAGCAGCCAACACGCACTCCGGACAGGGGCAAATTTCCGGGAGCTGTTTTTT. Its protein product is CASSQHALRTGANFRELFF.

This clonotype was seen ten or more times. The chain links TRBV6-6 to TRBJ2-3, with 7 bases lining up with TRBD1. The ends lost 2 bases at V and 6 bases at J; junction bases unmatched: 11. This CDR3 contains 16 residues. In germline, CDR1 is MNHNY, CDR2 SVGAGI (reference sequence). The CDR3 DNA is TGTGCCAGCAGTTACCACGGGACAGCGGAGACGGATACGCAGTATTTT. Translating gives CASSYHGTAETDTQYF.

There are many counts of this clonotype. CDR3 coding DNA: TGTGCCATCAAAGAAAGGACAGGAAACTCTGGGGCCAACGTCCTGACTTTC. This gives the protein CAIKERTGNSGANVLTF. This chain links TRBV10-3 with TRBJ2-6, with TRBD1 identical over 7 bases. Germline assignment: CDR1 ENHRY and CDR2 SYGVKD. J gave up 0 bases and V 7 bases, and 9 bases lay outside the gene matches. This CDR3 region has 17 residues.

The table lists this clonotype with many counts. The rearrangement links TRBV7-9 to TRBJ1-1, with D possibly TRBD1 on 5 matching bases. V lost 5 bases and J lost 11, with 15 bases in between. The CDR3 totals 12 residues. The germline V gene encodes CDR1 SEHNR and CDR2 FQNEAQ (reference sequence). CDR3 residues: CASSDEEGVAFF. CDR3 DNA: TGTGCCAGCAGCGATGAGGAAGGGGTGGCTTTCTTT.

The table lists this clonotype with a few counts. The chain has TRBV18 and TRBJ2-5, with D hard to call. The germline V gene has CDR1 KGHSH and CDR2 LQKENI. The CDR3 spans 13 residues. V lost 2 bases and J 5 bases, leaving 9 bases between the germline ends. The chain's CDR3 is CASSPDLMETQYF. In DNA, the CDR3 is TGTGCCAGCTCACCAGACTTGATGGAGACCCAGTACTTC.

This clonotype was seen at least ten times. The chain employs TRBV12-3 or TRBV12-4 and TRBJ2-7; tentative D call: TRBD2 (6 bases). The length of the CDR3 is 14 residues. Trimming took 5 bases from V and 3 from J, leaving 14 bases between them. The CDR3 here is CASSKGLLDYEQYF. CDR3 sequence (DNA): TGTGCCAGCAGTAAGGGACTCCTAGACTACGAGCAGTACTTC.

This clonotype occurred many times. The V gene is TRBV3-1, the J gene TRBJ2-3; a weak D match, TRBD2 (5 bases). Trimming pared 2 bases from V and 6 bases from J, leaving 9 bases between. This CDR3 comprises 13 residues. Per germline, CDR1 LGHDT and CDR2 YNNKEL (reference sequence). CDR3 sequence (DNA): TGTGCCAGCAGCCAATTAGTAGCGGATACGCAGTATTTT. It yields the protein CASSQLVADTQYF.

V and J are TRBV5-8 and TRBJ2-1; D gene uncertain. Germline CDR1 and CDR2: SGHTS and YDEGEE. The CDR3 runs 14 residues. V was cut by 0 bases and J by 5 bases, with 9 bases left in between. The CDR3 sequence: CASSLGVIDNEQFF. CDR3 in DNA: TGTGCCAGCAGCTTGGGGGTTATTGACAATGAGCAGTTCTTC.

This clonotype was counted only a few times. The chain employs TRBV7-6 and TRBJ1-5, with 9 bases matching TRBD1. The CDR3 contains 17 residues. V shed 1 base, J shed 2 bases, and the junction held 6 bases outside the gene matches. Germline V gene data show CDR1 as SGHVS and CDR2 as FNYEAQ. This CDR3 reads CASSLGTGGAGNQPQHF. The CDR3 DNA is TGTGCCAGCAGCTTAGGAACAGGGGGCGCGGGCAATCAGCCCCAGCATTTT.

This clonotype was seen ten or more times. The CDR3 loop reads CASSHYTGVNGYTF. For the CDR3, the DNA is TGCGCCAGCAGCCATTATACAGGGGTGAATGGCTACACCTTC. This chain uses TRBV4-1 with TRBJ1-2; TRBD1 matches at 7 bases. The CDR3 spans 14 residues. Trimming took 3 bases from V and 6 from J; bases not matched to a gene: 7. Germline assignment: CDR1 MGHRA and CDR2 YSYEKL.

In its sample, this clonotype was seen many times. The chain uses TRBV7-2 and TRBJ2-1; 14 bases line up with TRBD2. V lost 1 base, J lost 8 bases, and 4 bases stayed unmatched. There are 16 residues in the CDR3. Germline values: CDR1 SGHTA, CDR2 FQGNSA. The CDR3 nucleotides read TGTGCCAGCAGCTTAGGACTAGCGGGGGGGTCCGATGAGCAGTTCTTC. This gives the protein CASSLGLAGGSDEQFF.

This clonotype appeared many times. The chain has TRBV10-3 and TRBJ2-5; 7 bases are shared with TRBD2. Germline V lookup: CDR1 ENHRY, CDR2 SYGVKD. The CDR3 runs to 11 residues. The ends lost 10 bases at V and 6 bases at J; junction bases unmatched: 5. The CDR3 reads CATRDYKTQYF. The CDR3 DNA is TGTGCCACCCGGGACTATAAGACCCAGTACTTC.

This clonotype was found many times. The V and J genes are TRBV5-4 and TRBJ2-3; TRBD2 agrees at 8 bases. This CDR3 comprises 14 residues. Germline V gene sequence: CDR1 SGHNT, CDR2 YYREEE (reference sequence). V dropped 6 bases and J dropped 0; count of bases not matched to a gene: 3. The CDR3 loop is CASTQRGSTDTQYF. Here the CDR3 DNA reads TGTGCCAGCACCCAGCGGGGGAGCACAGATACGCAGTATTTT.

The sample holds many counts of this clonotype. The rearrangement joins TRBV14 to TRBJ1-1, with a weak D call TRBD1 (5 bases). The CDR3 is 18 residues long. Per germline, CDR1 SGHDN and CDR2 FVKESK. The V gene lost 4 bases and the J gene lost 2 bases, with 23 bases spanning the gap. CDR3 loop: CASSPPRYRRDVNTEAFF. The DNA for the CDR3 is TGTGCCAGCAGCCCTCCCCGGTACAGGAGAGATGTAAACACTGAAGCTTTCTTT.

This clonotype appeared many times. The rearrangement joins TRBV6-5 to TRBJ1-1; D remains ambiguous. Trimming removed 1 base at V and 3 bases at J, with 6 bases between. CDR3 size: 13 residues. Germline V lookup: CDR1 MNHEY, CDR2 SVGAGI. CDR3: CASSYWVDTEAFF. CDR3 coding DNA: TGTGCCAGCAGTTACTGGGTGGACACTGAAGCTTTCTTT.

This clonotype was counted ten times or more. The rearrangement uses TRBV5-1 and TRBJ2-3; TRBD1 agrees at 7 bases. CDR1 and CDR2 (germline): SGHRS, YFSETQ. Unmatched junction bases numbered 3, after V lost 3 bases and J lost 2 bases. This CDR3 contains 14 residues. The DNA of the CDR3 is TGCGCCAGCAGCTCAGACAGGGCCACAGATACGCAGTATTTT. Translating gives CASSSDRATDTQYF.